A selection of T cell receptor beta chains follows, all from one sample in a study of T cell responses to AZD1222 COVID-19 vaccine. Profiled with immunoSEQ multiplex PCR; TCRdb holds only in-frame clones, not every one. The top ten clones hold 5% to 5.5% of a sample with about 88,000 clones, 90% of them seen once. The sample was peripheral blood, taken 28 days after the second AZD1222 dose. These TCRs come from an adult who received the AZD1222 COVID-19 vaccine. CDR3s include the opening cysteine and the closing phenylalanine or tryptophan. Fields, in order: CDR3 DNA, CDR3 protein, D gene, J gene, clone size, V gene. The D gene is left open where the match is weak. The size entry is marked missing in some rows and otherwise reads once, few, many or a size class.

cdr3_nt: TGTGCCACGGCCGGGGGGGCTAGCAATCAGCCCCAGCATTTT
cdr3_aa: CATAGGASNQPQHF
d_call: -
j_call: TRBJ1-5
clone_size: -
v_call: TRBV24-1

cdr3_nt: TGTGCCACAAAAACTCCGGGACAGGGGGCTTACGAGCAGTACTTC
cdr3_aa: CATKTPGQGAYEQYF
d_call: TRBD1
j_call: TRBJ2-7
clone_size: -
v_call: TRBV24-1

cdr3_nt: TGTGCCAGTAGGAAAAGAGGGAGCTATGGCTACACCTTC
cdr3_aa: CASRKRGSYGYTF
d_call: -
j_call: TRBJ1-2
clone_size: -
v_call: TRBV19

cdr3_nt: TGTGCCAGCAGCCAGGGTTTCTATAATTCACCCCTCCACTTT
cdr3_aa: CASSQGFYNSPLHF
d_call: -
j_call: TRBJ1-6
clone_size: -
v_call: TRBV3-1/TRBV3-2

cdr3_nt: TGCGCCAGTAAACCAGGGTTAGGTAATGAAAAACTGTTTTTT
cdr3_aa: CASKPGLGNEKLFF
d_call: -
j_call: TRBJ1-4
clone_size: -
v_call: TRBV5-1

cdr3_nt: TGTGCCAGCAGTGAAGTAGAATTAGGCAGGGGGCGCGGCTACACCTTC
cdr3_aa: CASSEVELGRGRGYTF
d_call: TRBD1
j_call: TRBJ1-2
clone_size: -
v_call: TRBV6-1

cdr3_nt: TGTGCCAGCAGCTTCCGACAGGCAACTAATGAAAAACTGTTTTTT
cdr3_aa: CASSFRQATNEKLFF
d_call: -
j_call: TRBJ1-4
clone_size: -
v_call: TRBV11-2

cdr3_nt: TGCGCCACAGGACACTACTATCAGCCCCAGCATTTT
cdr3_aa: CATGHYYQPQHF
d_call: -
j_call: TRBJ1-5
clone_size: -
v_call: TRBV10-1

cdr3_nt: TGTGCCAGCAGTTATCCCGGGTCGGGTGGCTACACCTTC
cdr3_aa: CASSYPGSGGYTF
d_call: -
j_call: TRBJ1-2
clone_size: -
v_call: TRBV6-5

cdr3_nt: TGTGCCAGCAGCGTAGCCCAGGGGGACTACAATGAGCAGTTCTTC
cdr3_aa: CASSVAQGDYNEQFF
d_call: TRBD1
j_call: TRBJ2-1
clone_size: once
v_call: TRBV9

cdr3_nt: TGTGCAAGTCGCTCTTTGGGGTTGGGAGCCCAGTACTTC
cdr3_aa: CASRSLGLGAQYF
d_call: -
j_call: TRBJ2-5
clone_size: few
v_call: TRBV12-2

cdr3_nt: TGTGCCAGCAGCTCTTGGGGTCTCAATCAGCCCCAGCATTTT
cdr3_aa: CASSSWGLNQPQHF
d_call: -
j_call: TRBJ1-5
clone_size: -
v_call: TRBV2

cdr3_nt: TGTGCCAGCAGTTTATTGGGGCTTTTGAAGCCCCAGCATTTT
cdr3_aa: CASSLLGLLKPQHF
d_call: -
j_call: TRBJ1-5
clone_size: -
v_call: TRBV28

cdr3_nt: TGCGCCAGCAGTCCCCAGGGAAAAGAAAAACTGTTTTTT
cdr3_aa: CASSPQGKEKLFF
d_call: -
j_call: TRBJ1-4
clone_size: -
v_call: TRBV10-1

cdr3_nt: TGCGCCAGCAGCCCGGCGGCACTTAATTCACCCCTCCACTTT
cdr3_aa: CASSPAALNSPLHF
d_call: -
j_call: TRBJ1-6
clone_size: -
v_call: TRBV4-3

cdr3_nt: TGTGCCAGTAGTATACTGGTGGGACAGGGGGTGAATACGCAGTATTTT
cdr3_aa: CASSILVGQGVNTQYF
d_call: TRBD1
j_call: TRBJ2-3
clone_size: few
v_call: TRBV19

cdr3_nt: TGTGCCAGCAGCCTTCCGGGACGTACGAACACTGAAGCTTTCTTT
cdr3_aa: CASSLPGRTNTEAFF
d_call: -
j_call: TRBJ1-1
clone_size: -
v_call: TRBV3-1/TRBV3-2

cdr3_nt: TGTGCCAGCAGGAGGACGGCGAACACTGAAGCTTTCTTT
cdr3_aa: CASRRTANTEAFF
d_call: -
j_call: TRBJ1-1
clone_size: -
v_call: TRBV25-1

cdr3_nt: TGTGCCAGCAGTCAAAGCGCCGAGCAGTTCTTC
cdr3_aa: CASSQSAEQFF
d_call: -
j_call: TRBJ2-1
clone_size: -
v_call: TRBV3-1/TRBV3-2

cdr3_nt: TGTGCCAGCAGCCCGGACCCGAGCTCCTACGAGCAGTACTTC
cdr3_aa: CASSPDPSSYEQYF
d_call: -
j_call: TRBJ2-7
clone_size: few
v_call: TRBV6-5

cdr3_nt: TGTGCCAGCAGCCGGGACAGGCCCGGTGGTTCACCCCTCCACTTT
cdr3_aa: CASSRDRPGGSPLHF
d_call: TRBD1
j_call: TRBJ1-6
clone_size: -
v_call: TRBV3-1/TRBV3-2

cdr3_nt: TGTGCCAGCAGTTCCCCCCTGAGCAGGCGGCACACCGGGGAGCTGTTTTTT
cdr3_aa: CASSSPLSRRHTGELFF
d_call: -
j_call: TRBJ2-2
clone_size: -
v_call: TRBV28

cdr3_nt: TGTGCCAGCAGTCCCCAAGTGGAGCAGTTCTTC
cdr3_aa: CASSPQVEQFF
d_call: -
j_call: TRBJ2-1
clone_size: -
v_call: TRBV6-5

cdr3_nt: TGTGCCAGCAGTCTCCGGACAGGGTATGGCTACACCTTC
cdr3_aa: CASSLRTGYGYTF
d_call: TRBD1
j_call: TRBJ1-2
clone_size: -
v_call: TRBV28

cdr3_nt: TGTGCCAGCAGTCAAACAGGGTTATACGAGCAGTACTTC
cdr3_aa: CASSQTGLYEQYF
d_call: -
j_call: TRBJ2-7
clone_size: once
v_call: TRBV28

cdr3_nt: TGTGCCAGCAGCTTGGGGGGACAGGGAGGAGATACGCAGTATTTT
cdr3_aa: CASSLGGQGGDTQYF
d_call: TRBD1
j_call: TRBJ2-3
clone_size: -
v_call: TRBV5-4

cdr3_nt: TGTGCCAGCAGCCAAGTGGCAGGCGATTCTGAAGCTTTCTTT
cdr3_aa: CASSQVAGDSEAFF
d_call: -
j_call: TRBJ1-1
clone_size: -
v_call: TRBV3-1/TRBV3-2

cdr3_nt: TGTGCCAGCAGCTTCCGACAGGGGGCAACTAATGAAAAACTGTTTTTT
cdr3_aa: CASSFRQGATNEKLFF
d_call: TRBD1
j_call: TRBJ1-4
clone_size: -
v_call: TRBV5-8

cdr3_nt: TGTGCCAGCTCCCTAAGCGGGGGAAGGAACGAGCAGTACTTC
cdr3_aa: CASSLSGGRNEQYF
d_call: TRBD2
j_call: TRBJ2-7
clone_size: -
v_call: TRBV6-5

cdr3_nt: TGTGCCAGCAGCGGACAGGGGCTGGGCCCGGATACGCAGTATTTT
cdr3_aa: CASSGQGLGPDTQYF
d_call: TRBD1
j_call: TRBJ2-3
clone_size: -
v_call: TRBV6-5

cdr3_nt: TGTGCCAGCACCTCGGACAGCGTCCTCTCCTATGGCTACACCTTC
cdr3_aa: CASTSDSVLSYGYTF
d_call: -
j_call: TRBJ1-2
clone_size: once
v_call: TRBV6-5

cdr3_nt: TGCGCCAGCAGCCGGACGAGCGGGGGGGGACAGGAGACCCAGTACTTC
cdr3_aa: CASSRTSGGGQETQYF
d_call: TRBD2
j_call: TRBJ2-5
clone_size: -
v_call: TRBV4-3

cdr3_nt: TGTGCCAGCAGCTTGGACAGGGCCAACTATGGCTACACCTTC
cdr3_aa: CASSLDRANYGYTF
d_call: TRBD1
j_call: TRBJ1-2
clone_size: -
v_call: TRBV6-5

cdr3_nt: TGCGCCAGCAGCCTGGAAGGGAGGACAGGGGGCAACGAGCAGTACTTC
cdr3_aa: CASSLEGRTGGNEQYF
d_call: TRBD1
j_call: TRBJ2-7
clone_size: few
v_call: TRBV5-1

cdr3_nt: TGTGCCAGCAGCTTAGAGGGATCCGCTGAAGCTTTCTTT
cdr3_aa: CASSLEGSAEAFF
d_call: -
j_call: TRBJ1-1
clone_size: -
v_call: TRBV7-9

cdr3_nt: TGTGCCAGTATCCGGGGACAGGGGGCGACTGAAGCTTTCTTT
cdr3_aa: CASIRGQGATEAFF
d_call: TRBD1
j_call: TRBJ1-1
clone_size: -
v_call: TRBV19

cdr3_nt: TGTGCCTGGAGTCGGCGGAGCACCGGGGAGCTGTTTTTT
cdr3_aa: CAWSRRSTGELFF
d_call: -
j_call: TRBJ2-2
clone_size: few
v_call: TRBV30

cdr3_nt: TGTGCCAGTAGTAACCCGTTTTCGGGGCGGGGCGGGGAGACCCAGTACTTC
cdr3_aa: CASSNPFSGRGGETQYF
d_call: -
j_call: TRBJ2-5
clone_size: few
v_call: TRBV19

cdr3_nt: TGTGCCACCCAAAATGGATGGACTGAAGCTTTCTTT
cdr3_aa: CATQNGWTEAFF
d_call: -
j_call: TRBJ1-1
clone_size: -
v_call: TRBV28

cdr3_nt: TGTGCCAGTACTGGGGACAATGAGCAGTTCTTC
cdr3_aa: CASTGDNEQFF
d_call: -
j_call: TRBJ2-1
clone_size: -
v_call: TRBV10-3